This T cell receptor beta chain was captured by sequencing in a study of graft-versus-host responses after intestinal transplantation. Some clones are missing from TCRdb's copy, which holds only in-frame ones; the method was immunoSEQ multiplex PCR. The data show around 37,000 clones, around four fifths seen once. Germline CDR1 reads SNHLY; CDR2 reads FYNNEI. CDR3 size: 15 residues. Trimming shortened V by 2 bases and J by 6 bases, and 13 bases separated the two germline ends. The receptor comes from a human patient who received an intestinal transplant, so some T cells may come from the graft donor. The V call is TRBV2, the J call TRBJ2-2; D not certain. The specimen was PBMCs, collected about 38 months after transplant. CDR3 coding DNA: TGTGCCAGCAGTGAAAGTCCAACCGTCCCCGGGGAGCTGTTTTTT. Its translation: CASSESPTVPGELFF.